This TCR beta chain was retrieved from a study of blood T cell repertoires in COVID-19. 16 amino acids form the CDR3, both terminal residues included. CDR1 is GTSNPN and CDR2 is SVGIG in the germline V gene (reference sequence). Profiled with immunoSEQ multiplex PCR; TCRdb holds only in-frame clones, not every one. The sample has some 390,000 clones, roughly 90% seen once. As concerns this clone: Because the CDR3's place on the DNA is in doubt, the DNA is left out and the CDR3 is given as listed by TCRdb.

Sequencing was done on a sample of peripheral blood. The chain recombines TRBV30 with TRBJ1-3; the table gives TRBD1 as D, unverified against the DNA. The sequence derives from a woman aged 35 to 49 with COVID-19, enrolled during active disease. The CDR3 sequence is CAWSQGRQGVASGIDF.